A single sample is the source of the 32 T cell receptor beta chains below, sequenced in a study of T-cell reconstitution after alpha-beta-depleted transplantation in children. Molecular barcoding with unique molecular identifiers was used for the TCRbeta library. TCRdb called the PCR reads again in MiXCR, with one record for every CDR3 protein. The table lists more than 200,000 distinct CDR3 sequences, about 8.2% of them singletons, with 35% to 45% in the top ten. Sequencing used PBMCs, mostly from graft donor cells, obtained 360 days after TCRalphabeta/CD19-depleted stem cell transplant. All receptors derive from a male patient between 2 and 10 years old who had a stem cell transplant for acute myeloid leukemia, so the T cells may come from the graft donor.

The chain couples TRBV4-3 to TRBJ1-1; D is unclear. The V gene lost 4 bases and the J gene lost 0 bases, with 12 bases spanning the gap. Germline-derived CDR1 and CDR2 are LGHNA and YSLEER. The CDR3 spans 15 residues. CDR3 bases: TGCGCCAGCAGCCCCTACCCGGATTTGAACACTGAAGCTTTCTTT. It codes for CASSPYPDLNTEAFF.

This clonotype was counted only a few times. This CDR3 is missing its conserved last phenylalanine or tryptophan, likely due to a read error. Because the CDR3's place on the DNA is in doubt, the DNA is left out and the CDR3 is given as listed by TCRdb. The chain carries TRBV9 and TRBJ2-7; the table names TRBD1, a call not compared with the DNA. The CDR3 totals 12 residues, both ends included. The germline CDR1 and CDR2 sequences are SGDLS and YYNGEE. This CDR3 is CASKKNPGRKYG.

CDR3 residues: CASSFTHGTDTQYF. The CDR3 nucleotides are TGTGCCAGCAGCTTTACCCATGGCACAGATACGCAGTATTTT. The chain employs TRBV11-2 and TRBJ2-3; D is unresolved. The germline V gene has CDR1 SGHAT and CDR2 FQNNGV. The V end was cut by 3 bases, the J end by 1 base, with 8 bases between. This CDR3 spans 14 amino acids.

This clonotype was counted between two and nine times. The rearrangement joins TRBV11-2 to TRBJ1-2; D is perhaps TRBD1 (5 bases). V dropped 0 bases and J dropped 4 bases, with 15 bases sitting between them. The CDR3 extends over 16 amino acids. Germline CDR1 and CDR2: SGHAT and FQNNGV. The CDR3 region has the DNA TGTGCCAGCAGCTTAGATGAAAGGACACCCGTCTATGGCTACACCTTC. Amino acids: CASSLDERTPVYGYTF.

V usage is TRBV12-3 or TRBV12-4 and J usage is TRBJ1-5; TRBD1 matches at 7 bases. The length of the CDR3 is 15 residues. J lost 0 bases, V lost 6 bases, and 5 bases had no gene match. CDR3 region: CASSPTGVSNQPQHF. In DNA, the CDR3 is TGTGCCAGCAGCCCCACAGGGGTTAGCAATCAGCCCCAGCATTTT.

Ten or more counts support this clonotype. The chain employs TRBV5-6 and TRBJ2-1, with D maybe TRBD2 (6 bases). The length of the CDR3 is 16 residues. V lost 1 base to trimming and J lost 7 bases, with 18 bases between them. Germline loops: CDR1 SGHDT, CDR2 YYEEEE. The CDR3 DNA reads TGTGCCAGCAGCTTGACTAGATTTGGCGGGGAGAATGAGCAGTTCTTC. Translated, it gives CASSLTRFGGENEQFF.

The rearrangement links TRBV12-3 or TRBV12-4 to TRBJ2-5; D tentatively fits TRBD1 or TRBD2 (5 bases each). The CDR3 runs to 17 residues. Deletions cut 5 bases from V and 1 base from J, with 20 bases between. CDR3 coding DNA: TGTGCCAGCAGTCCCTACGAGGGCACCGGGACCCAAGAGACCCAGTACTTC. Amino acid sequence: CASSPYEGTGTQETQYF.

This rearrangement joins TRBV5-6 to TRBJ2-2, with 9 bases aligning to TRBD1. Germline-derived CDR1 and CDR2 are SGHDT and YYEEEE. CDR3 length: 16 residues. The J segment lost 5 bases and the V segment lost 4 bases, leaving 9 bases of the junction unmatched. CDR3 in amino acids: CASSPGQGRMTGELFF. CDR3 in DNA: TGTGCCAGCAGCCCTGGACAGGGGAGGATGACCGGGGAGCTGTTTTTT.

This clonotype was seen many times. This chain links TRBV11-2 with TRBJ2-1; 8 bases fit TRBD2. The CDR3 has 20 residues. V was pared by 1 base and J by 6 bases, with 20 bases of the junction left unmatched. Per the germline V gene, CDR1 is SGHAT and CDR2 is FQNNGV. The CDR3: CASSLVPGTSGLGRINEQFF. CDR3 DNA sequence: TGTGCCAGCAGCTTAGTTCCTGGGACTTCGGGACTAGGTAGAATCAATGAGCAGTTCTTC.

This clonotype was seen at least ten times. Written as DNA, the CDR3 is TGTGCCAGCAGCCGGGGACAGGAGAACACTGAAGCTTTCTTT. Translation gives CASSRGQENTEAFF. The V call is TRBV7-6, the J call TRBJ1-1; 8 bases agree with TRBD1. The germline V gene has CDR1 SGHVS and CDR2 FNYEAQ. After removal of 5 bases from V and 1 base from J, the junction contained 3 bases not matched to a gene. The CDR3 sequence is 14 residues long.

V gene TRBV27 combines with J gene TRBJ2-1, with 9 nucleotides matching TRBD2. The junction had 8 bases not matched to a gene; V was cut back by 4 bases and J by 7 bases. This CDR3 spans 15 amino acids. Germline values: CDR1 MNHEY, CDR2 SMNVEV (reference sequence). The CDR3 is CASSSAGGPGNEQFF. The CDR3 DNA reads TGTGCCAGCAGTTCCGCGGGGGGGCCAGGGAATGAGCAGTTCTTC.

The chain carries TRBV29-1 and TRBJ2-5; perhaps TRBD1 as D (7 bases). CDR1 and CDR2 from the germline V gene are SQVTM and ANQGSEA. This CDR3 region has 15 residues. V was pared by 3 bases and J by 5 bases, with 19 bases between. The CDR3: CSVDLEGAMLETQYF. The CDR3, as DNA: TGCAGCGTTGATCTGGAGGGGGCGATGTTGGAGACCCAGTACTTC.

This clonotype appeared many times. This chain connects TRBV7-8 to TRBJ2-7; D call uncertain. Between the trimmed V and J ends, which lost 3 bases and 3 bases, there was a span of 12 bases. The CDR3 is 14 amino acids. Germline values: CDR1 SGHVS, CDR2 FQNEAQ. Here the CDR3 DNA reads TGTGCCAGCAGCTTCTCGGAGCAGTTCTACGAGCAGTACGTC. As protein: CASSFSEQFYEQYV.

J is TRBJ2-5 and V is TRBV14; D remains unclear. Germline CDR1 reads SGHDN; CDR2 reads FVKESK. CDR3 length equals 17 residues. V lost 0 bases and J lost 1, with 15 bases in between. This CDR3 reads CASSQDRTEYLQETQYF. CDR3 in DNA: TGTGCCAGCAGCCAAGACAGAACCGAATACCTCCAAGAGACCCAGTACTTC.

This chain connects TRBV20-1 to TRBJ2-5, with 11 positions matching TRBD2. The trim removed 5 bases at V and 5 bases at J, leaving 7 bases unmatched. Germline loops: CDR1 DFQATT, CDR2 SNEGSKA (reference sequence). The CDR3 sequence is 14 residues long. The CDR3 here is CSARLAGLLETQYF. The CDR3 DNA reads TGCAGTGCTCGACTAGCGGGACTGCTGGAGACCCAGTACTTC.

This clonotype was seen repeatedly, ten times or more. J is TRBJ1-2 and V is TRBV5-1, with 7 bases matching TRBD1. The CDR3 runs to 17 residues. V dropped 1 base and J dropped 4; count of bases not matched to a gene: 13. The germline CDR1 and CDR2 sequences are SGHRS and YFSETQ. The CDR3 sequence: CASSLFVGEGAVYGYTF. DNA of the CDR3: TGCGCCAGCAGCTTGTTCGTCGGGGAGGGGGCCGTCTATGGCTACACCTTC.

This clonotype was seen repeatedly, ten times or more. V usage is TRBV5-1 and J usage is TRBJ2-5, with 9 bases aligning to TRBD2. Germline-derived CDR1 and CDR2 are SGHRS and YFSETQ. The CDR3 consists of 15 residues. The V segment lost 4 bases and the J segment 4 bases; nucleotides outside the gene matches: 8. This CDR3 is CASSGRLAEGETQYF. DNA for the CDR3: TGCGCCAGCAGCGGGCGACTAGCGGAGGGAGAGACCCAGTACTTC.

This clonotype occurred many times. The genes are TRBV15 and TRBJ2-1; D may be TRBD1 or TRBD2 (6 bases each). The CDR3 runs to 15 residues. V gave up 1 base and J gave up 8 bases, with 15 bases separating them. CDR1 and CDR2 (germline): LNHNV, YYDKDF (reference sequence). CDR3 bases: TGTGCCACCAGCAGAGCGGACAGCGGGTGGCATGAGCAGTTCTTC. This translates into CATSRADSGWHEQFF. The full variable domain, in which reference TRBV15 and TRBJ2-1 provide the parts outside the CDR3, is DAMVIQNPRYQVTQFGKPVTLSCSQTLNHNVMYWYQQKSSQAPKLLFHYYDKDFNNEADTPDNFQSRRPNTSFCFLDIRSPGLGDTAMYLCATSRADSGWHEQFFGPGTRLTVL.

There are a few counts of this clonotype. V and J are TRBV5-1 and TRBJ2-1; TRBD1 might be the D (6 bases). The CDR3 has 14 residues. The V gene lost 1 base and the J gene lost 8 bases, with 13 bases spanning the gap. Germline CDR1 SGHRS, CDR2 YFSETQ. The CDR3 region has the DNA TGCGCCAGCAGCTTGAGAGCAGGGGTTGATGAGCAGTTCTTC. Its translation is CASSLRAGVDEQFF.

This clonotype was seen ten or more times. Germline is not matched at one junction end, which may reflect a read error. Here the CDR3 reads CASSLVWGETQYF. The CDR3 nucleotides are TGTGCTAGCAGCTTAGTTTGGGGCGAGACCCAGTACTTC. The rearrangement uses TRBV7-7 and TRBJ2-5, with D perhaps matching TRBD1 (5 bases). Germline CDR1 reads SSHAT; CDR2 reads FNYEAQ (reference sequence). This CDR3 region has 13 residues.

This clonotype was seen more than once but under ten times. The CDR3 DNA is TGTGCCAGCAGCGGGGACCGGCTATACACTGAAGCTTTCTTT. It yields the protein CASSGDRLYTEAFF. The chain combines TRBV5-5 with TRBJ1-1, with D perhaps TRBD1 (5 bases). The CDR3 has 14 amino acids. The germline gives CDR1 SGHKS, CDR2 YYEKEE (reference sequence). Trimming removed 4 bases from V and 3 bases from J, with 13 bases in between. Full variable domain (remainder filled in from reference TRBV5-5 and TRBJ1-1): DAGVTQSPTHLIKTRGQQVTLRCSPISGHKSVSWYQQVLGQGPQFIFQYYEKEERGRGNFPDRFSARQFPNYSSELNVNALLLGDSALYLCASSGDRLYTEAFFGQGTRLTVV.

The sample holds many counts of this clonotype. The V call is TRBV20-1, the J call TRBJ2-2; 8 bases are a match to TRBD2. V trimming: 3 bases; J trimming: 3 bases; junction bases outside the gene matches: 6. The V gene's germline CDR1 is DFQATT and CDR2 SNEGSKA (reference sequence). The CDR3 runs to 15 residues. The CDR3 spells CSASALRGDTGELFF. CDR3 coding DNA: TGCAGTGCTAGTGCCTTGCGGGGGGACACCGGGGAGCTGTTTTTT.

The CDR3: CASSLVRPMDSPLHF. DNA for the CDR3: TGTGCCAGCAGCTTAGTCCGCCCCATGGATTCACCCCTCCACTTT. This chain joins TRBV7-2 and TRBJ1-6; D is uncertain. Trimming removed 1 base from V and 8 bases from J, with 12 bases in between. The CDR3 contains 15 residues. Germline lookup yields CDR1 SGHTA and CDR2 FQGNSA.

This clonotype was counted ten times or more. The CDR3 loop is CSAPTLNTGELFF. The CDR3 DNA reads TGCAGTGCCCCCACGTTGAACACCGGGGAGCTGTTTTTT. This chain connects TRBV20-1 to TRBJ2-2, with no clear D. Germline V CDR1 and CDR2: DFQATT, SNEGSKA (reference sequence). V gave up 6 bases and J gave up 1 base, with 9 bases separating them. The CDR3 consists of 13 residues.

The CDR3 nucleotides are TGTGCCAGCAGTGAAGCGCTTCGGGTCAGACACTACGAGCAGTACGTC. Translated, it gives CASSEALRVRHYEQYV. The chain carries TRBV2 and TRBJ2-7; D is uncertain. This CDR3 is built from 16 residues. Trimming left V 0 bases short and J 3 bases short, with 15 bases between. CDR1 is SNHLY, CDR2 FYNNEI, per germline.

This clonotype has a count of ten or more. The V and J genes are TRBV12-3 or TRBV12-4 and TRBJ2-5; no clear D. The CDR3 runs to 12 residues. The V end lost 6 bases, the J end lost 4 bases, and 9 bases lay between the germline ends. CDR3 sequence reads: CASSPLGETQYF. As DNA, the CDR3 is TGTGCCAGCAGCCCCTTGGGAGAGACCCAGTACTTC.

This clonotype was seen a few times. This chain uses TRBV29-1 with TRBJ2-5; 7 nucleotides line up with TRBD1. The germline CDR1 and CDR2 sequences are SQVTM and ANQGSEA. This CDR3 has 14 amino acids. Germline trimming cut 3 bases from V and 5 bases from J; bases unmatched to any gene: 9. The CDR3 protein is CSVDLRGIGETQYF. CDR3 coding DNA: TGCAGCGTTGACCTCAGGGGGATAGGTGAGACCCAGTACTTC.

This clonotype was recorded many times. This sequence joins TRBV25-1 and TRBJ2-1, with a weak D call TRBD2 (5 bases). The CDR3 contains 15 residues. From germline, CDR1 is MGHDK and CDR2 SYGVNS. Trimming shortened V by 3 bases and J by 6 bases, and 15 bases separated the two germline ends. CDR3 in amino acids: CASSDQAAPFNEQFF. The CDR3 nucleotides are TGTGCCAGCAGTGACCAAGCGGCGCCTTTCAATGAGCAGTTCTTC.

This clonotype was observed at least ten times. The rearrangement joins TRBV4-1 to TRBJ2-1, with 7 nucleotides matching TRBD1. This CDR3 is 17 amino acids long. Losses at the gene ends were 4 bases for V and 5 bases for J; bases not matched to a gene: 14. Germline V CDR1 and CDR2: MGHRA, YSYEKL. The DNA for the CDR3 is TGCGCCAGCAGCCTTTATCACTGGGACAGACGAAACAATGAGCAGTTCTTC. This codes for CASSLYHWDRRNNEQFF.

At least ten counts were recorded for this clonotype. The rearrangement joins TRBV20-1 to TRBJ2-3, with 9 bases that match TRBD1. Trimming took 1 base from V and 4 from J; bases not matched to a gene: 3. This CDR3 region has 14 residues. From germline, CDR1 is DFQATT and CDR2 SNEGSKA (reference sequence). The CDR3 protein is CSARVGQGADTQYF. CDR3 nucleotides: TGCAGTGCTAGAGTGGGACAGGGTGCAGATACGCAGTATTTT.

The sample holds many counts of this clonotype. The chain is built from TRBV7-2 and TRBJ2-1, with D unclear. CDR1 is SGHTA and CDR2 is FQGNSA in the germline V gene. There are 16 residues in the CDR3. V lost 0 bases, J lost 1 base, and 10 bases lay in between. The CDR3: CASSLAALVSYNEQFF. Written as DNA, the CDR3 is TGTGCCAGCAGCTTAGCCGCTCTAGTGTCCTACAATGAGCAGTTCTTC.

This clonotype has a count of ten or more. The rearrangement joins TRBV12-3 or TRBV12-4 to TRBJ1-4, with D possibly matching TRBD1 (5 bases). The CDR3 is made up of 15 amino acids. Trimming removed 1 base from V and 6 bases from J, with 12 bases in between. The CDR3 DNA sequence: TGTGCCAGCAGTTTAGTGAGGGAAGGGGATGAAAAACTGTTTTTT. Translating gives CASSLVREGDEKLFF.